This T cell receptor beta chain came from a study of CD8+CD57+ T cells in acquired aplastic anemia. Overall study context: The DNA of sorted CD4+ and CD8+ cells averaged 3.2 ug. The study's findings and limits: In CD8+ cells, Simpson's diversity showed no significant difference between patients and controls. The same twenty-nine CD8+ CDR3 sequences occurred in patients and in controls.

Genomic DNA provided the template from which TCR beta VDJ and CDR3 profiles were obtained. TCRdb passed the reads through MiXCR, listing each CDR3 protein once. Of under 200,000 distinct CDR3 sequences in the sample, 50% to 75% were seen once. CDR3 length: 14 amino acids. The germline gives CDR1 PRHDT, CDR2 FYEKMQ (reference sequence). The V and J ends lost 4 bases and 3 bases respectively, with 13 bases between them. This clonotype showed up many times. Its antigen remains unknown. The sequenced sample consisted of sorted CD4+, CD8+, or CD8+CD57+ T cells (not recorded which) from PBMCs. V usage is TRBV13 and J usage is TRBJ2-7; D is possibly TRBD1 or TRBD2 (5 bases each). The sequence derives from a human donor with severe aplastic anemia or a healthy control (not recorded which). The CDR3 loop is CASSSGRGVYEQYF. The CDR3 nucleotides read TGTGCCAGCAGCTCGGGACGGGGTGTCTACGAGCAGTACTTC.